This T cell receptor beta chain was obtained from a study of OX40 agonist ivuxolimab in advanced cancers. Across the study: Patients received the agonistic anti-OX40 (CD134) antibody ivuxolimab. Partial response was recorded in three patients: one hepatocellular carcinoma and two cutaneous melanoma cases.

To note about this clone: Its matching antigen is unknown.

Whole-study results and caveats: Partial responders treated at 0.1-3.0 mg/kg exhibited clonal expansion among the lowest measured.

Method: immunoSEQ multiplex PCR; TCRdb's copy keeps in-frame clones and lacks some. The repertoire consists of about 27,000 clones, with roughly 80% occurring once and the leading ten covering around 32%. Germline V lookup: CDR1 SGHDT, CDR2 YYEEEE. The V end was cut by 1 base, the J end by 2 bases, with 7 bases between. This CDR3 has 13 residues. This sequence joins TRBV5-6 and TRBJ2-7; D remains ambiguous. The sequences come from CD4+ or CD8+ T cells sorted from blood, collected in a trial of the OX40 agonist ivuxolimab. The origin of this receptor is an adult with an advanced solid tumor such as melanoma, head and neck, liver or kidney cancer. CDR3 loop: CASSLWPPYEQYF. CDR3 DNA: TGTGCCAGCAGCTTGTGGCCCCCCTACGAGCAGTACTTC.